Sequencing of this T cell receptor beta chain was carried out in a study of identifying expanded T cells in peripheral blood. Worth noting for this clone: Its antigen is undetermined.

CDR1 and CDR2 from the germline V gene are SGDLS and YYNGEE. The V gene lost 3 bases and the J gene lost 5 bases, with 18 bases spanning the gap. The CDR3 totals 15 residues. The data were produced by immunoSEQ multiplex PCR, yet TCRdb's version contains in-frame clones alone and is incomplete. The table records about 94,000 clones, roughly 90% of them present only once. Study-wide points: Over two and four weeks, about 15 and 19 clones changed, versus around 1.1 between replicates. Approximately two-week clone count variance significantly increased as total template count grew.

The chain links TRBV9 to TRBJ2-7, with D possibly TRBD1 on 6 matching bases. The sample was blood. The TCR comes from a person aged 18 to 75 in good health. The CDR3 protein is CASSAWGGTTDEQYF. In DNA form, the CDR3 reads TGTGCCAGCAGCGCCTGGGGTGGGACAACGGACGAGCAGTACTTC.